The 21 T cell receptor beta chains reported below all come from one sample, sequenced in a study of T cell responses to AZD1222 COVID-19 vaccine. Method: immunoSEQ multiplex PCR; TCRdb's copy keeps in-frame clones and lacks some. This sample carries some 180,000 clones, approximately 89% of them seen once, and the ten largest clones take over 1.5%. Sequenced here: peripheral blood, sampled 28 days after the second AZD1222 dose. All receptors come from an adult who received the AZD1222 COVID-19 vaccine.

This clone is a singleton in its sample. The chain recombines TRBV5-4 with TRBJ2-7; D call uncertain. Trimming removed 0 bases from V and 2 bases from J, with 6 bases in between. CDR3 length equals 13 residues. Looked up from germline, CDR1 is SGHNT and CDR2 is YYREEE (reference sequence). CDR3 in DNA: TGTGCCAGCAGCTTGGACTTCGCCTACGAGCAGTACTTC. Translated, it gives CASSLDFAYEQYF.

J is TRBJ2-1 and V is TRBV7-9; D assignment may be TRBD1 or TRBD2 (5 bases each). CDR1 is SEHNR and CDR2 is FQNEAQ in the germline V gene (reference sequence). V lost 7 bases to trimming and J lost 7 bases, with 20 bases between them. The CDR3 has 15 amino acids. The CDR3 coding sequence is TGTGCCAGCACCCGAGGGGCACCTTTGAAAAATGAGCAGTTCTTC. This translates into CASTRGAPLKNEQFF. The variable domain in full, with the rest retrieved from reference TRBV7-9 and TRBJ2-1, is DTGVSQNPRHKITKRGQNVTFRCDPISEHNRLYWYRQTLGQGPEFLTYFQNEAQLEKSRLLSDRFSAERPKGSFSTLEIQRTEQGDSAMYLCASTRGAPLKNEQFFGPGTRLTVL.

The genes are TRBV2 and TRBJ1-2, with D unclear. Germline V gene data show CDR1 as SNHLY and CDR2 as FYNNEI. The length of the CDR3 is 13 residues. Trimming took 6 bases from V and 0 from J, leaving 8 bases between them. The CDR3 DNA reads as TGTGCCAGCAGCGCTGAAGCTAACTATGGCTACACCTTC. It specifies CASSAEANYGYTF.

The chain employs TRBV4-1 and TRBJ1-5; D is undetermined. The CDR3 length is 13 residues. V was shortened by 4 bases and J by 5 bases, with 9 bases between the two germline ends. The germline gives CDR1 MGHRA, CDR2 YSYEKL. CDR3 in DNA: TGCGCCAGCAGCCCGTCGGTGGATCAGCCCCAGCATTTT. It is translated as CASSPSVDQPQHF.

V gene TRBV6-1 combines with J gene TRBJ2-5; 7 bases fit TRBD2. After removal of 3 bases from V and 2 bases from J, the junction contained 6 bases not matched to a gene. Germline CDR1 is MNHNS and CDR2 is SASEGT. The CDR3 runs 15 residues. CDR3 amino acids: CASSDTAAGQETQYF. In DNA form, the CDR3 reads TGTGCCAGCAGTGACACGGCAGCGGGGCAAGAGACCCAGTACTTC.

CDR3 protein: CASSYSRGKADGYTF. The DNA for the CDR3 is TGTGCCAGCAGTTACTCGAGAGGGAAAGCGGATGGCTACACCTTC. The chain recombines TRBV6-2 or TRBV6-3 with TRBJ1-2; no reliable D call. With 0 bases removed from V and 6 bases from J, the gap between germline ends came to 14 bases. Germline V gene lookup returns CDR1 MNHEY and CDR2 SVGEGT. The CDR3 is 15 amino acids.

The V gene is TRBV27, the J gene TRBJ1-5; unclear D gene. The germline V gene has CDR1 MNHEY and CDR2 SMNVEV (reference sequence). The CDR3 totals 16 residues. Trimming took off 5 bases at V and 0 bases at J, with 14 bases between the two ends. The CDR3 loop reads CASSPSVGGSNQPQHF. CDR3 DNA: TGTGCCAGCAGTCCCTCAGTTGGCGGTAGCAATCAGCCCCAGCATTTT.

The CDR3 region is CASSYGAPPNSPLHF. The DNA of the CDR3 is TGTGCCAGCAGTTACGGGGCTCCCCCTAACTCACCCCTCCACTTT. The gene calls are TRBV6-5 and TRBJ1-6; possible D gene TRBD1, 5 bases. The CDR3 is 15 residues long. CDR1 and CDR2 from the germline V gene are MNHEY and SVGAGI. Trimming took 2 bases from V and 10 from J, leaving 15 bases between them.

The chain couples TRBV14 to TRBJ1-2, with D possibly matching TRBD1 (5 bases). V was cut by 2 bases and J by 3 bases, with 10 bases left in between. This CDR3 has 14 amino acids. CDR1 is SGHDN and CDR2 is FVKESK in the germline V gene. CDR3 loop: CASSQIDSYYGYTF. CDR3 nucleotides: TGTGCCAGCAGCCAAATCGACAGCTACTATGGCTACACCTTC. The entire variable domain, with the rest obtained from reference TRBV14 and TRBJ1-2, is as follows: EAGVTQFPSHSVIEKGQTVTLRCDPISGHDNLYWYRRVMGKEIKFLLHFVKESKQDESGMPNNRFLAERTGGTYSTLKVQPAELEDSGVYFCASSQIDSYYGYTFGSGTRLTVV.

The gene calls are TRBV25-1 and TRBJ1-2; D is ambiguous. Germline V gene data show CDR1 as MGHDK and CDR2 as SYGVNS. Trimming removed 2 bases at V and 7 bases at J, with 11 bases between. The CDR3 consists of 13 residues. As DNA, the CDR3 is TGTGCCAGCAGTGAAGCGGGTCTAGGTGGCTACACCTTC. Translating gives CASSEAGLGGYTF.

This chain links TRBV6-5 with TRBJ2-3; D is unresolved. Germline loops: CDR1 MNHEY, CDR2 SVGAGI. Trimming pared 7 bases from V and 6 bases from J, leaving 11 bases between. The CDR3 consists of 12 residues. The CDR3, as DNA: TGTGCCAGCAAACTTAACGGGGATACGCAGTATTTT. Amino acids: CASKLNGDTQYF.

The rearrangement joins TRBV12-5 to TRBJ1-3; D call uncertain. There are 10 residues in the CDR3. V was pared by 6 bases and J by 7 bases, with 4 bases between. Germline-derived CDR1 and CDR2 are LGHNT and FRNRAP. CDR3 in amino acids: CASGANTIYF. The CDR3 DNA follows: TGTGCTAGTGGGGCTAACACCATATATTTT.

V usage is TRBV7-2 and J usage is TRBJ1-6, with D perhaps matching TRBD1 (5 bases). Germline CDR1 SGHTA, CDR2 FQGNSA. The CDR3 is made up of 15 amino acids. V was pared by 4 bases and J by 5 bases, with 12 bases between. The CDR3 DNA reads TGTGCCAGCAGCTCCTTGGGGCAGCATAATTCACCCCTCCACTTT. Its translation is CASSSLGQHNSPLHF. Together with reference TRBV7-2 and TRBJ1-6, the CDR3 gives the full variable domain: GAGVSQSPSNKVTEKGKDVELRCDPISGHTALYWYRQSLGQGLEFLIYFQGNSAPDKSGLPSDRFSAERTGGSVSTLTIQRTQQEDSAVYLCASSSLGQHNSPLHFGNGTRLTVT.

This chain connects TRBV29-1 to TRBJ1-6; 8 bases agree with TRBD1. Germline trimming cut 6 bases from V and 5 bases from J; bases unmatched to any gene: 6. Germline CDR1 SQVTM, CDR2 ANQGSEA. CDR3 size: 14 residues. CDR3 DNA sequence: TGCAGCGTGAAGGACAGGGACAATAATTCACCCCTCCACTTT. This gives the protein CSVKDRDNNSPLHF.

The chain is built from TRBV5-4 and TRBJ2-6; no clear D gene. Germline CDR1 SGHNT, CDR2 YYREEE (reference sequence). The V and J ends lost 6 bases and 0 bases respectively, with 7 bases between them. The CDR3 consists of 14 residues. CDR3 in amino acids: CASIKDSGANVLTF. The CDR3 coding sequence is TGTGCCAGCATTAAGGACTCTGGGGCCAACGTCCTGACTTTC.

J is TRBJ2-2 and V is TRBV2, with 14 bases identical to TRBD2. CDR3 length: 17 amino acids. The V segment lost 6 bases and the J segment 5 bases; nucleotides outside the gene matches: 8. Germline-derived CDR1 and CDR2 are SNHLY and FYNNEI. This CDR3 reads CASRRLAGGGGTGELFF. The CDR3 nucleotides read TGTGCCAGCAGGAGACTAGCGGGAGGGGGAGGAACCGGGGAGCTGTTTTTT.

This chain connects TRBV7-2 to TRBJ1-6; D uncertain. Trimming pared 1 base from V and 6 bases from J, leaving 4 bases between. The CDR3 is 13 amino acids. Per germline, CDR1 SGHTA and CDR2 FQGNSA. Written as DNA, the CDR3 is TGTGCCAGCAGCTTAGACGGTAATTCACCCCTCCACTTT. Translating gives CASSLDGNSPLHF.

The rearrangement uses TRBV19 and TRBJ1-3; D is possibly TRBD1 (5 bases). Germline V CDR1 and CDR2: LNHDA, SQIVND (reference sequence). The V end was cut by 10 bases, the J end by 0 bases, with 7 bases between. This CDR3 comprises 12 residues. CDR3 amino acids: CATGGSGNTIYF. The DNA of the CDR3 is TGTGCCACCGGGGGCTCTGGAAACACCATATATTTT.

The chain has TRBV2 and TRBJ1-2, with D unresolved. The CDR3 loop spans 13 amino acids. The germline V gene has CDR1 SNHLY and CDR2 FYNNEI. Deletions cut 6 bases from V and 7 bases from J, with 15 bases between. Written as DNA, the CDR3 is TGTGCCAGCAGCCCCGGCCCCTCGGGTGGCTACACCTTC. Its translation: CASSPGPSGGYTF.

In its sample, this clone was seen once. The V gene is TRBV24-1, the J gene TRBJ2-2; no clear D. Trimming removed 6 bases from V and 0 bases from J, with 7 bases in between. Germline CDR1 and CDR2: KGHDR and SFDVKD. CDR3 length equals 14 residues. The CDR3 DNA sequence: TGTGCCACCAGTTCGGATTCGAACACCGGGGAGCTGTTTTTT. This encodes CATSSDSNTGELFF.

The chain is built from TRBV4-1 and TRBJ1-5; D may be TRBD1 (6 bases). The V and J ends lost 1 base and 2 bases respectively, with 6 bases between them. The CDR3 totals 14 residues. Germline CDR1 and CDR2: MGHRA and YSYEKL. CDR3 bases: TGCGCCAGCAGCCAAGCAGGGGGCAATCAGCCCCAGCATTTT. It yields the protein CASSQAGGNQPQHF.